The rows below give T cell receptor beta chains drawn from one sample of a study of regulatory T cells in long-lasting Graves disease. TCRdb redid the calling of the multiplex PCR reads with MiXCR, one entry per CDR3 protein. This table has about 370,000 distinct CDR3 sequences, around 16% appearing once. Sequencing used peripheral blood mononuclear cells (PBMCs), obtained at new diagnosis, from a patient treated with antithyroid drugs. The receptors derive from a female donor with Graves disease. The CDR3 runs from the conserved cysteine through the conserved F or W. Fields, in order: J gene, V gene, CDR3 protein.

TRBJ2-1 TRBV27 CASSPHDTGYEQFF
TRBJ2-1 TRBV3-1 CASSQEGGGSYRNEQFF
TRBJ2-1 TRBV12-3/TRBV12-4 CASRRARIQGSDEQFF
TRBJ2-3 TRBV11-2 CASSFDFGDTQYF
TRBJ1-2 TRBV7-9 CASSPRLMGLGYTF
TRBJ1-5 TRBV6-1 CASSEGGRGSNQPQHF
TRBJ1-6 TRBV27 CASRGGYSTFYNSPLHF
TRBJ2-2 TRBV19 CASSLAGEPFF
TRBJ2-5 TRBV7-2 CASSLTAGVVETQYF
TRBJ2-2 TRBV7-9 CATRKTDHGGELFF
TRBJ1-2 TRBV6-1 CASSESTANYGYTF
TRBJ1-1 TRBV5-6 CASSLWVMNTEAFF
TRBJ1-1 TRBV12-3/TRBV12-4 CASSPVGNTEAFF
TRBJ2-7 TRBV7-9 CASSLRGNSKAYEQYF
TRBJ2-7 TRBV7-9 CASSSPKDYEQYF
TRBJ1-1 TRBV7-9 CASSLFPEETEAFF
TRBJ2-1 TRBV27 CASSLGGGRGNEQFF
TRBJ1-2 TRBV10-1 CASSVDRGDGYTF
TRBJ2-4 TRBV20-1 CSARRGVKNIQYF
TRBJ2-7 TRBV6-9 CASSYGGERSSYEQYF
TRBJ1-2 TRBV10-3 CAITGGYYGYTF
TRBJ1-2 TRBV9 CASSPPPPQPEGYTF
TRBJ2-5 TRBV11-1 CASSLYLGQQETQYF
TRBJ2-3 TRBV12-3/TRBV12-4 CASSRSPSADTQYF
TRBJ2-1 TRBV12-3/TRBV12-4 CASSRGVNEQFF
TRBJ1-1 TRBV7-2 CASSLVGYDPEAFF
TRBJ2-2 TRBV27 CACSRVNTGELFF
TRBJ1-6 TRBV6-2/TRBV6-3 CASSLQGAYSPLHF
TRBJ1-1 TRBV2 CASTWDRMNTEAFF
TRBJ2-2 TRBV20-1 CSATGTGATGELFF
TRBJ2-7 TRBV27 CASSPTSGHPAYEQYF
TRBJ2-7 TRBV24-1 CATPHRDEPAYEQYF
TRBJ1-5 TRBV5-1 CASSLEGHQTQHF
TRBJ1-1 TRBV6-2/TRBV6-3 CASSARDSISNTEAFF
TRBJ1-1 TRBV2 CASSDGQGYTEAFF
TRBJ2-1 TRBV12-3/TRBV12-4 CASSLGDRNEQFF
TRBJ1-2 TRBV28 CASSFPNYGYTF
TRBJ2-1 TRBV10-3 CAIRFDSYNEQFF
TRBJ2-7 TRBV28 CASSLFSQYEQYF
TRBJ2-2 TRBV7-2 CASSLYWAGELFF
TRBJ1-6 TRBV15 CATSGKGGRSNSPLHF